Here is one T cell receptor beta chain with its context. Its specific antigen is unknown. Qualities for individual bases were not recorded, and no much larger clone is one base off. V lost 10 bases and J lost 4 bases; the stretch between them is 22 bases long. In the germline V gene, CDR1 corresponds to MNHEY and CDR2 to SVGEGT. The CDR3 goes from the cysteine to the phenylalanine over 15 residues. CDR3 DNA is the only sequence kept; it has 45 bases, read in frame from the first base. This sample is drawn from a study of T-cell memory formation after mild COVID-19 (dated by TCRdb to the early 2020s). As for the study more broadly: Most TCR sequence clusters were specific to one of the two donors. Longitudinal TCRalpha and TCRbeta repertoire sequencing tracked T-cell clones expanding and contracting after mild COVID-19 in two donors. The cohort was made up of two young adult volunteers, one female and one male, who were previously healthy.

Ficoll-Paque density gradient centrifugation was the method used to isolate PBMCs. General study outcomes and caveats: The study covered only a couple of mild cases, and larger cohorts including severe cases with pre-infection samples were considered necessary. Contracting CD4+ clones were located mainly in the CM and EM memory subsets, whereas CD8+ clones were found to be enriched in EMRA. The detection of some responding clones in pre-infection memory suggests that pre-existing cross-reactive memory T cells joined the SARS-CoV-2 response. SARS-CoV-2 specificity was not confirmed for the second-wave clones peaking on day 37. From day 15 to 85, contracting clones showed balanced CD4/CD8 phenotypes, whereas a second wave of clones that expanded from day 15 to 37 leaned towards CD4+.

The reads were generated on an Illumina NovaSeq 6000. TCRalpha and TCRbeta cDNA libraries were built by 5'RACE with constant-segment primers, adding sample barcodes and unique molecular identifiers. Trizol reagent was used to extract RNA from every sample. The libraries were amplified in two PCR steps, and the second step added a second sample barcode and Illumina TruSeq adapters. Libraries were sequenced on an Illumina NovaSeq with 2 x 150 bp paired-end reads. Under the source paper's analysis protocol: With migec v1.2.7, reads were demultiplexed and then collapsed into UMI-guided consensus sequences. With mixcr v2.1.11, UMI consensuses were aligned to TRA and TRB V and J templates and assembled into clonotypes. Expanded or contracted clonotypes were those called significant by both edgeR and NoisET, with noise models trained on biological replicates. For edgeR calls, the cutoffs were a false discovery rate-adjusted p below 0.01 and a log2 fold-change threshold of 1. PCA with hierarchical clustering of max-normalized trajectories of the 1000 most abundant clonotypes was used as exploratory dynamics analysis. The CD4 or CD8 phenotype of responding clones was assigned using the separately sequenced CD4+ and CD8+ repertoires. TCRdb handled the public reads itself, with Q25 trimming in fastp and clone calling in MiXCR, and kept productive beta chains. For every CDR3 protein sequence, its rows merge into one entry that carries the most common genes and DNA. The V and J calls here are based on TCRdb, not the publication. Counted in this sample were roughly 370,000 distinct CDR3 sequences; about 16% of them appeared once. The ten largest account for 20% to 25% of the sample.

The rearrangement combines TRBV6-2 or TRBV6-3 with TRBJ1-2, with the D gene call left open. The specimen was PBMCs or a T cell subset sorted from them (not recorded which). The sequence was obtained from a man aged 18 to 35 who had mild COVID-19 (a few samples of this study predate the infection). The sample titles of this study are shuffled in the database, so cell type and time point are left out; the donor was told from shared clones. The nucleotides are TGTGCCACCGATAACCCGGGCTACACCTCCTATGGCTACACCTTC. Translated, it gives CATDNPGYTSYGYTF.